This TCR beta chain was profiled in a study of T-cell memory formation after mild COVID-19 (dated by TCRdb to about 2021). Context from the whole study: Most TCR sequence clusters were specific to one of the two donors. T-cell clones expanding and contracting after mild COVID-19 in two donors were tracked by longitudinal TCRalpha and TCRbeta repertoire sequencing. Two young, previously healthy adult volunteers made up the cohort, one male and one female. General study outcomes and caveats: Some responding clones were found in pre-infection memory, which suggests that pre-existing cross-reactive memory T cells took part in the SARS-CoV-2 response. Only a couple of mild cases were covered in the study, and larger cohorts including severe cases with pre-infection samples were considered necessary. Contracting CD4+ clones were located mainly in the CM and EM memory subsets, whereas CD8+ clones were found to be enriched in EMRA. Whether the second-wave clones peaking on day 37 were SARS-CoV-2 specific was not confirmed. Clones that contracted from day 15 to 85 showed balanced CD4/CD8 phenotypes, whereas a second wave of clones that expanded from day 15 to 37 leaned towards CD4+.

Ficoll-Paque density gradient centrifugation was the method used to isolate PBMCs. Sequencer: Illumina NovaSeq 6000. cDNA libraries for TCRalpha and TCRbeta were prepared by 5'RACE using constant-segment primers, with sample barcodes and unique molecular identifiers added. RNA was extracted from every sample with Trizol reagent. Amplification of the libraries took two PCR steps, and the second step added a second sample barcode plus Illumina TruSeq adapters. Sequencing of the libraries was done on an Illumina NovaSeq, producing 2 x 150 bp paired-end reads. The authors processed their data as follows. Reads were demultiplexed and collapsed into UMI-guided consensus sequences with migec v1.2.7. With mixcr v2.1.11, UMI consensuses were aligned to TRA and TRB V and J templates and assembled into clonotypes. A clonotype was counted as expanded or contracted only if both edgeR and NoisET called the change significant, with noise models trained on biological replicates. For edgeR calls, a false discovery rate-adjusted p below 0.01 and a log2 fold-change threshold of 1 were applied. As an exploratory analysis of dynamics, max-normalized trajectories of the 1000 most abundant clonotypes were examined with PCA combined with hierarchical clustering. Separately sequenced CD4+ and CD8+ repertoires were used to assign the CD4 or CD8 phenotype of responding clones. TCRdb reworked the public reads: Q25 trimming with fastp, MiXCR clone assembly, productive beta chains retained. Each entry is one CDR3 protein sequence, shown with its most common DNA and genes. TCRdb's processing, not the authors', yielded these V and J calls. The sample yields some 100,000 distinct CDR3 sequences; 11% were counted once. Around 39% of the sample comes from the top ten.

Of note for this clonotype: Its cognate antigen has yet to be identified. The sample holds no much larger clone one base away, and base qualities are not on file.

Sequences SGHTA (CDR1) and FQGTGA (CDR2) are obtained from the germline V gene. The CDR3 has 14 amino acids, counting the end cysteine and phenylalanine. CDR3 DNA is the only sequence kept; it has 42 bases, read in frame from the first base. The V end gives up 6 bases and the J end 5 bases, leaving 4 bases in the junction not matched to a gene. This TCR was recovered from a young man who had mild COVID-19 (a few samples of this study predate the infection). The sample titles of this study are shuffled in the database, so cell type and time point are left out; the donor was told from shared clones. Sequenced: PBMCs or a T cell subset sorted from them (not recorded which). The V and J segments used are TRBV7-3 and TRBJ2-7, and 13 junction bases match TRBD2. The nucleotide sequence is given as TGTGCCAGCAGTTATACTAGCGGGGGGGACGAGCAGTACTTC. This codes for CASSYTSGGDEQYF.